This entry describes one T cell receptor (beta chain). Its specificity is not known. This sample is drawn from a study of a mutant IDH1 vaccine in newly diagnosed glioma. Across the study: Males made up about 62% and females roughly 40% of treated patients, whose mean age was approximately 41 years. Every participant had undergone radiotherapy, temozolomide, or both before, and most underwent both. Findings and caveats of the study: Pseudoprogression looked unconnected to shifts in top peripheral T cell clonotypes.

Germline trimming cut 5 bases from V and 2 bases from J; bases unmatched to any gene: 8. The CDR3 spans 16 residues. CDR1 is SGHTA, CDR2 FQGNSA, per germline. Profiled with immunoSEQ multiplex PCR; TCRdb holds only in-frame clones, not every one. This table has 25,000 to 30,000 clones, roughly 90% appearing once. Time point here: week 5, during vaccination. It was 300 ug of mutant IDH1 20-mer peptide that made up each vaccine dose, given with topical imiquimod. This sample comprised PBMCs, obtained from a glioma patient whose treatment included an IDH1 peptide vaccine. This TCR came from a man younger than 35 with glioma. The chain carries TRBV7-2 and TRBJ2-3; TRBD2 matches 9 bases. CDR3 DNA sequence: TGTGCCAGCAGCGAGGGACTAGCAGTGGTCACAGATACGCAGTATTTT. This codes for CASSEGLAVVTDTQYF.